Described below is a single T cell receptor beta chain sequence and its context. What it binds is unknown. After autologous stem cell transplantation all patients relapsed, and prior brentuximab vedotin exposure differed between cohorts. Complete response, partial response or progressive disease were the best responses. The record originates from a study of PD-1 blockade in classical Hodgkin lymphoma. Overall study findings and caveats: At C4D1, TCR diversity had climbed significantly for CD4+ cells, though not for CD8+ cells. Reported findings placed baseline TCR diversity lower in newly diagnosed patients (compared with healthy donors). Patients starting nivolumab less than 1 year after ASCT had lower diversity and were excluded from later analyses.

TCRdb keeps only in-frame clones here, not all; method: immunoSEQ multiplex PCR. The table has approximately 79,000 clones, about 93% seen once. The germline gives CDR1 MDHEN, CDR2 SYDVKM. The CDR3 has 14 residues. Unmatched junction bases numbered 6, after V lost 4 bases and J lost 3 bases. The chain carries TRBV28 and TRBJ2-7; 7 bases agree with TRBD2. Sample: peripheral blood mononuclear cells (PBMCs), taken before the second cycle of nivolumab. The clonotype originates from a human donor with classical Hodgkin lymphoma. CDR3 sequence reads: CASSSTSSGYEQYF. The CDR3 DNA is TGTGCCAGCAGTTCGACTAGCTCGGGCTACGAGCAGTACTTC.